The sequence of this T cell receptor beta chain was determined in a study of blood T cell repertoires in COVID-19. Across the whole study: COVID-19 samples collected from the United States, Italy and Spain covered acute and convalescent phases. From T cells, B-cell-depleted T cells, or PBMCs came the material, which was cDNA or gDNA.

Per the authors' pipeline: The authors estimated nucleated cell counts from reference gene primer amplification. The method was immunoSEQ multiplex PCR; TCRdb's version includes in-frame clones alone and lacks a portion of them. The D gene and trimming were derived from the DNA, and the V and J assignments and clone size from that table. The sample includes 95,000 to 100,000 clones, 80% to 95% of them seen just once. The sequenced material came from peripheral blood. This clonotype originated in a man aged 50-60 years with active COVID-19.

CDR3 in DNA: TGTGCCAGCAGCCAAGATCAGCGGGGCAATGAGCAGTTCTTC. It encodes CASSQDQRGNEQFF. The chain recombines TRBV3-1 (or the pseudogene TRBV3-2) with TRBJ2-1; 7 positions match TRBD2. Germline loops: CDR1 LGHDT, CDR2 YNNKEL (reference sequence). The CDR3 runs to 14 residues. V was pared by 0 bases and J by 6 bases, with 2 bases of the junction left unmatched.